This note documents a single TCR beta chain sequence. Sequencing used immunoSEQ multiplex PCR; TCRdb keeps in-frame clones, though not all of them. Altogether about 170,000 clones are present, 84% being singletons, with the ten largest covering roughly 15%. This record comes from a study of blood T cell repertoires in COVID-19. On the study more broadly: T cells, B-cell-depleted T cells, or PBMCs supplied cDNA or gDNA.

This CDR3 contains 17 residues. Germline loops: CDR1 WNHNN, CDR2 SYGVQD (reference sequence). Trimming left V 7 bases short and J 6 bases short, with 28 bases between. V usage is TRBV10-1 and J usage is TRBJ2-7; D might be TRBD2 (5 bases). Sequencing was done on a sample of peripheral blood. This TCR was recovered from a woman in her seventies with COVID-19, enrolled during active disease. Here the CDR3 reads CASNPPSGSTGKGEQYV. CDR3 in DNA: TGCGCCAGCAACCCTCCGTCGGGGTCGACGGGGAAAGGCGAGCAGTACGTC.